The rows below give T cell receptor beta chains drawn from one sample of a study of cytomegalovirus exposure and HLA in healthy donors. TCRdb's table, derived via immunoSEQ multiplex PCR, lists solely in-frame clones and lacks some. The data hold 150,000 to 200,000 clones, with about 80% observed a single time. Sequenced input: PBMCs. The receptors shown here come from a woman aged 25 to 39 in good health and CMV-seronegative. Both conserved end residues are part of each CDR3. D genes are given only for firm matches. Not all rows give a size; the values are once, few, many and, for expanded clones, a class.

>NA|TRBJ2-1|few|TRBV28
CASRTGAGPRRNEQFF
TGTGCCAGCAGAACAGGGGCGGGGCCTCGGAGAAATGAGCAGTTCTTC
>NA|TRBJ2-7|NA|TRBV21-1
CASSTGQGFHYYYYEQYF
TGTGCCAGCAGCACGGGACAGGGCTTCCACTACTACTACTACGAGCAGTACTTC
>TRBD1|TRBJ2-5|NA|TRBV7-2
CASSLMPRTGKGETQYF
TGTGCCAGCAGCTTAATGCCTAGGACAGGGAAGGGGGAGACCCAGTACTTC
>TRBD1|TRBJ1-2|NA|TRBV6-6
CASRLGQGLSYGYTF
TGTGCCAGCAGGCTAGGACAGGGTTTGAGCTATGGCTACACCTTC
>TRBD2|TRBJ2-3|NA|TRBV11-3
CASSPSGGIADTQYF
TGTGCCAGCAGCCCTAGCGGGGGGATCGCAGATACGCAGTATTTT
>NA|TRBJ1-6|NA|TRBV19
CASSIKQGGNSPLHF
TGTGCCAGTAGTATCAAACAGGGCGGGAATTCACCCCTCCACTTT
>TRBD2|TRBJ2-3|NA|TRBV6-6
CASTYRRGAPTDTQYF
TGTGCCAGCACCTACAGGCGGGGGGCCCCCACAGATACGCAGTATTTT
>NA|TRBJ2-1|NA|TRBV7-2
CASSFLASDYNEQFF
TGTGCCAGCAGCTTCCTAGCGAGCGATTACAATGAGCAGTTCTTC
>NA|TRBJ2-1|NA|TRBV9
CASSSKTSYSGYAYNEQFF
TGTGCCAGCAGCTCAAAGACTAGTTATTCTGGCTACGCCTACAATGAGCAGTTCTTC
>TRBD1|TRBJ1-4|NA|TRBV7-9
CASSFQGANEKLFF
TGTGCCAGCAGCTTCCAGGGGGCTAATGAAAAACTGTTTTTT
>TRBD1|TRBJ2-4|NA|TRBV6-6
CASSYWGTGGDIQYF
TGTGCCAGCAGTTACTGGGGGACAGGGGGCGACATTCAGTACTTC
>TRBD1|TRBJ2-2|NA|TRBV25-1
CASSRQGMDPNTGELFF
TGTGCCAGCTCCCGACAGGGGATGGACCCCAACACCGGGGAGCTGTTTTTT
>TRBD1|TRBJ2-6|NA|TRBV7-9
CASSAQGARSGANVLTF
TGTGCCAGCAGCGCCCAGGGGGCCCGCTCTGGGGCCAACGTCCTGACTTTC
>TRBD1|TRBJ2-2|NA|TRBV5-8
CASSRDRGEGGELFF
TGTGCCAGCAGCAGGGACAGGGGGGAAGGCGGGGAGCTGTTTTTT
>NA|TRBJ1-2|NA|TRBV28
CASRTTEGRDGYTF
TGTGCCAGCCGTACTACGGAAGGGAGGGATGGCTACACCTTC
>NA|TRBJ1-1|NA|TRBV6-6
CASTGGGTEAFF
TGTGCCAGCACGGGGGGTGGCACTGAAGCTTTCTTT
>TRBD2|TRBJ2-3|once|TRBV6-6
CASSIGTSAFTDTQYF
TGTGCCAGCAGTATTGGGACTAGCGCTTTCACAGATACGCAGTATTTT
>NA|TRBJ2-7|NA|TRBV19
CASSLGLNYEQYF
TGTGCCAGTAGTTTGGGACTGAACTACGAGCAGTACTTC
>TRBD1|TRBJ1-4|NA|TRBV28
CASSSTGGSIEKLFF
TGTGCCAGCAGTTCAACAGGGGGGTCAATTGAAAAACTGTTTTTT
>NA|TRBJ1-2|NA|TRBV14
CASSRPGGGYTF
TGTGCCAGCAGCCGGCCCGGCGGGGGCTACACCTTC
>NA|TRBJ1-4|NA|TRBV7-9
CSSTPPAGRENEKLFF
TGTTCCAGCACCCCACCGGCGGGACGGGAGAATGAAAAACTGTTTTTT
>NA|TRBJ2-3|few|TRBV6-1
CASNRGSRTDTQYF
TGTGCCAGCAATCGAGGATCTAGGACAGATACGCAGTATTTT